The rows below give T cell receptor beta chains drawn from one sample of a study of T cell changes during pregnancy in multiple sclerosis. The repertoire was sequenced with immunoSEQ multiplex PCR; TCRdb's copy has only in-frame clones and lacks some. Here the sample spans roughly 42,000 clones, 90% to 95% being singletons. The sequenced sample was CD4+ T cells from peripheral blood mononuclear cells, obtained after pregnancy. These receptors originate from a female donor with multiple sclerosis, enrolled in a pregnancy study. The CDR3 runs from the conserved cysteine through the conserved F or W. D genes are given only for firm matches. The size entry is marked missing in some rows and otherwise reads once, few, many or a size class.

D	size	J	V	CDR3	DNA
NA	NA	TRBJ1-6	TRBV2	CASSSSYNSPLHF	TGTGCCAGCAGCAGCTCCTATAATTCACCCCTCCACTTT
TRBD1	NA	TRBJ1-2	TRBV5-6	CASSLGTGYGYTF	TGTGCCAGCAGCCTCGGGACAGGGTATGGCTACACCTTC
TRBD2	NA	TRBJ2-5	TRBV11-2	CASSLVGSSGGKETQYF	TGTGCCAGCAGCTTAGTGGGTTCGAGCGGGGGGAAAGAGACCCAGTACTTC
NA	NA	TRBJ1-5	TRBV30	CAWSVGDSTNQPQHF	TGTGCCTGGAGTGTCGGGGATTCGACCAATCAGCCCCAGCATTTT
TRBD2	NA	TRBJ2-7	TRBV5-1	CASSRTSGGAGDTYEQYF	TGCGCCAGCAGCCGAACTAGCGGAGGAGCGGGTGACACCTACGAGCAGTACTTC
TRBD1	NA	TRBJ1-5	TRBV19	CASSTTGGAGPQHF	TGTGCCAGTAGTACGACAGGGGGCGCCGGTCCCCAGCATTTT
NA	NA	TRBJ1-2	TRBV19	CASTMDSYGYTF	TGTGCCAGTACCATGGACAGCTATGGCTACACCTTC
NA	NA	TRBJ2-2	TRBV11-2	CASSSNTGSQYTGELFF	TGTGCCAGCAGCTCAAACACAGGCAGCCAATACACCGGGGAGCTGTTTTTT
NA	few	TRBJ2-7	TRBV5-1	CASSLVGGLSEQYF	TGCGCCAGCAGCTTGGTCGGGGGTCTCTCCGAGCAGTACTTC
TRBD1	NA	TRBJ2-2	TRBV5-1	CASSGGQPRGELFF	TGCGCCAGCAGTGGGGGACAGCCTAGGGGGGAGCTGTTTTTT
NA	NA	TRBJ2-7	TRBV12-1	CASSFVDRAGFQYF	TGTGCCAGCAGCTTCGTGGATCGAGCGGGGTTCCAGTACTTC
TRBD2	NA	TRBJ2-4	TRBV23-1	CASSQSPMAGENIQYF	TGCGCCAGCAGTCAATCCCCTATGGCGGGGGAAAACATTCAGTACTTC
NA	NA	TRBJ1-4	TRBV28	CASSFPGGEKLFF	TGTGCCAGCAGTTTCCCAGGCGGGGAAAAACTGTTTTTT
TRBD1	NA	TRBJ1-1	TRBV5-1	CASSPGTGNTEAFF	TGCGCCAGCAGCCCTGGGACAGGGAACACTGAAGCTTTCTTT
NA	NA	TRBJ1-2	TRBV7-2	CASSPYANYGYTF	TGTGCCAGCAGTCCCTACGCTAACTATGGCTACACCTTC
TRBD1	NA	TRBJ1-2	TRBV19	CASRTDRGRGGYTF	TGTGCCAGTAGGACCGACAGGGGGCGCGGAGGCTACACCTTC
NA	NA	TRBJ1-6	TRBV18	CASSPPGLSNSPLHF	TGTGCCAGCTCACCACCGGGACTCTCGAATTCACCCCTCCACTTT
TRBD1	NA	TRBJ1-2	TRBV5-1	CASSLGTGSGAYGYTF	TGCGCCAGCAGCTTGGGGACAGGGAGTGGGGCCTATGGCTACACCTTC
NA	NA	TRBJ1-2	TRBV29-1	CSVGGGYTF	TGCAGCGTGGGGGGTGGCTACACCTTC
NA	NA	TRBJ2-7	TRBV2	CASSEGVGLSSYEQYF	TGTGCCAGCAGTGAAGGGGTGGGACTTAGCTCCTACGAGCAGTACTTC
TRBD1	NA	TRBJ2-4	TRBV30	CAWAGEGGGKNIQYF	TGTGCCTGGGCGGGCGAAGGGGGCGGCAAAAACATTCAGTACTTC
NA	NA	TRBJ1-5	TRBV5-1	CASSSGGNQPQHF	TGCGCCAGCAGCTCTGGAGGCAATCAGCCCCAGCATTTT
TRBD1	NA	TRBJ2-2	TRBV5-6	CASSPIPGQGYTGELFF	TGTGCCAGCAGCCCGATACCGGGACAGGGATACACCGGGGAGCTGTTTTTT
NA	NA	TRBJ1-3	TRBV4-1	CASSSQTGSGNTIYF	TGCGCCAGCAGCTCCCAGACAGGCTCTGGAAACACCATATATTTT
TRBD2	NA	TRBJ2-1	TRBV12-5	CASAFSGGVREQFF	TGTGCTAGTGCCTTTAGCGGGGGGGTACGAGAGCAGTTCTTC
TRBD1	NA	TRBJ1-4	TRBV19	CASSIGPRDRGVANEKLFF	TGTGCCAGTAGTATAGGCCCACGGGACAGGGGCGTCGCTAATGAAAAACTGTTTTTT
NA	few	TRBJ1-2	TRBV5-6	CASSLAFDSPYTF	TGTGCCAGCAGCTTGGCCTTTGACTCCCCCTACACCTTC
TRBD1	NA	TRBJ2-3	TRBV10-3	CAISLGTGAADTQYF	TGTGCCATCAGTCTCGGGACAGGGGCAGCAGATACGCAGTATTTT
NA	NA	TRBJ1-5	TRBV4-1	CASSQGRGGQINQPQHF	TGCGCCAGCAGCCAAGGCCGGGGAGGCCAGATCAATCAGCCCCAGCATTTT
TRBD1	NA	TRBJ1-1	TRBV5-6	CASSPGTAPSVSVAFF	TGTGCCAGCAGCCCTGGGACAGCCCCTAGTGTGAGTGTGGCTTTCTTT
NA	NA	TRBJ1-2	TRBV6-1	CASSEDIWTYYGYTF	TGTGCCAGCAGTGAAGACATTTGGACTTACTATGGCTACACCTTC